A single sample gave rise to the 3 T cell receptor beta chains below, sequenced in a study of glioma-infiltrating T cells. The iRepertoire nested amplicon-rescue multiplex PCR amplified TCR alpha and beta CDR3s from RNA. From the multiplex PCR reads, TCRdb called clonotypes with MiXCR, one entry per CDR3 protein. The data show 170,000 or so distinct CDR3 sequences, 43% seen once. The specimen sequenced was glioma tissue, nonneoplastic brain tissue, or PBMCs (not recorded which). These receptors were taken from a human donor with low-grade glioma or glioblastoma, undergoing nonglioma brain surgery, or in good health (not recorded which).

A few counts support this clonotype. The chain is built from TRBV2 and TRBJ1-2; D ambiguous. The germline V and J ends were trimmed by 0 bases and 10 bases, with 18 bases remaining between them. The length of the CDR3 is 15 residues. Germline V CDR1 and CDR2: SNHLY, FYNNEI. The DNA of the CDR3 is TGTGCCAGCAGTGAAGCGATTGGGAATCGAGTCGACTACACCTTC. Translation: CASSEAIGNRVDYTF.

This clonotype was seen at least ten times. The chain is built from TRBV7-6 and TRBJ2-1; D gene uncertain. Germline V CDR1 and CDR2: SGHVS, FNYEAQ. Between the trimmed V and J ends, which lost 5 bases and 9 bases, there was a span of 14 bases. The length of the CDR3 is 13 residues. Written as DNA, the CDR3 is TGTGCCAGCAGCCCACCACTTGTCAGTGAGCAGTTCTTC. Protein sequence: CASSPPLVSEQFF.

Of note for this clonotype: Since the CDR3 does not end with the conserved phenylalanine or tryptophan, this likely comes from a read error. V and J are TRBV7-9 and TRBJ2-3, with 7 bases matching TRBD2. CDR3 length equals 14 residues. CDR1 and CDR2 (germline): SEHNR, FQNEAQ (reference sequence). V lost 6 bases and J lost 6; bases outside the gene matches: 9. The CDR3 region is CASRPSGSQDTQYL. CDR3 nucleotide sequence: TGTGCCAGCAGGCCTAGCGGATCCCAGGATACGCAGTATCTT.